The 5 T cell receptor beta chains given below trace back to one sample, sequenced in a study of OX40 agonist ivuxolimab in advanced cancers. The library relied on the immunoSEQ multiplex PCR assay. TCRdb limited this immuneACCESS table to in-frame rearrangements with V and J called. A share of clones is missing; checked studies link under half to unresolved V genes, and the rest is unexplained. Here the sample has some 47,000 clones; more than 70% occur a single time. The top ten hold 6% to 7% of the sample. The sample was CD4+ or CD8+ T cells sorted from blood, taken in a trial of the OX40 agonist ivuxolimab. These receptors originate from an adult with an advanced solid tumor such as melanoma, head and neck, liver or kidney cancer.

The chain combines TRBV7-2 with TRBJ1-1; TRBD1 matches at 7 bases. The CDR3 has 15 residues. With V trimmed by 0 bases and J by 3 bases, 4 bases remained unmatched. Germline loops: CDR1 SGHTA, CDR2 FQGNSA. The CDR3 DNA follows: TGTGCCAGCAGCTTAGCGGCAGGGGGTTACACTGAAGCTTTCTTT. Translating gives CASSLAAGGYTEAFF. The whole variable domain, filled in from reference TRBV7-2 and TRBJ1-1, reads GAGVSQSPSNKVTEKGKDVELRCDPISGHTALYWYRQSLGQGLEFLIYFQGNSAPDKSGLPSDRFSAERTGGSVSTLTIQRTQQEDSAVYLCASSLAAGGYTEAFFGQGTRLTVV.

This chain uses TRBV16 with TRBJ2-7; TRBD2 matches at 12 bases. The CDR3 consists of 16 residues. From germline, CDR1 is KGHSY and CDR2 FQNENV. V lost 4 bases to trimming and J lost 0 bases; unmatched junction nucleotides: 4. The CDR3 DNA reads as TGTGCCAGCAGCCGCGGACTAGCGGGGATCTCCTACGAGCAGTACTTC. Residues: CASSRGLAGISYEQYF.

The chain recombines TRBV9 with TRBJ2-7, with D tentatively TRBD2 (5 bases). CDR1 and CDR2 from the germline V gene are SGDLS and YYNGEE. This CDR3 is 13 amino acids long. V lost 1 base and J lost 2, with 7 bases in between. DNA for the CDR3: TGTGCCAGCAGCGTAAGCGGAACCTACGAGCAGTACTTC. Translating gives CASSVSGTYEQYF.

This clone was found once. The chain is built from TRBV30 and TRBJ1-2; 7 nucleotides align to TRBD1. Germline V gene data show CDR1 as GTSNPN and CDR2 as SVGIG (reference sequence). This CDR3 has 13 residues. J gave up 3 bases and V 4 bases, and 5 bases lay outside the gene matches. DNA of the CDR3: TGTGCCTGGAAAGGGACAGTCGACTATGGCTACACCTTC. It translates to CAWKGTVDYGYTF. Together with reference TRBV30 and TRBJ1-2, the CDR3 gives the full variable domain: SQTIHQWPATLVQPVGSPLSLECTVEGTSNPNLYWYRQAAGRGLQLLFYSVGIGQISSEVPQNLSASRPQDRQFILSSKKLLLSDSGFYLCAWKGTVDYGYTFGSGTRLTVV.

The chain recombines TRBV27 with TRBJ2-1; 7 nucleotides align to TRBD1. The CDR3 loop spans 15 amino acids. Losses at the gene ends were 3 bases for V and 0 bases for J; bases not matched to a gene: 2. In germline, CDR1 is MNHEY, CDR2 SMNVEV (reference sequence). The CDR3 reads CASSLGQHSYNEQFF. The CDR3, as DNA: TGTGCCAGCAGTTTGGGACAGCACTCCTACAATGAGCAGTTCTTC.